The rows below give T cell receptor beta chains drawn from one sample of a study of blood T cell repertoires in COVID-19. The method was immunoSEQ multiplex PCR; TCRdb's version includes in-frame clones alone and lacks a portion of them. The sample comprises 250,000 to 300,000 clones, around 89% of which are singletons, and 6.9% rests with the top ten. The sequencing input was peripheral blood. These receptors were obtained from a woman aged 30 to 39 who had recovered from COVID-19. The CDR3 runs from the conserved cysteine through the conserved F or W. The D gene is left open where the match is weak. The size field is filled for only some rows; it gives once, few, many or a size class.

NA TRBD1 TRBJ1-5 TRBV28 TGTGCCAGCAGTTTATGGACAGGGGCTCAACAGCCCCAGCATTTT CASSLWTGAQQPQHF
NA NA TRBJ1-4 TRBV10-3 TGTGCCATCAGTGAGTCACCGGGGGAAAAACTGTTTTTT CAISESPGEKLFF
few NA TRBJ2-7 TRBV11-3 TGTGCCAGCAGTCAGGAATATTCCTACGAGCAGTACTTC CASSQEYSYEQYF
NA TRBD2 TRBJ2-7 TRBV5-1 TGCGCCAGCAGTTCCGGGACTAGCTCCTACGAGCAGTACTTC CASSSGTSSYEQYF
NA NA TRBJ2-5 TRBV3-1/TRBV3-2 TGTGCCAGCAGCCAAGTATTGGCAGAAGAGACCCAGTACTTC CASSQVLAEETQYF
NA NA TRBJ1-1 TRBV7-2 TGTGCCAGCAGCTTCGGGAGCAACACTGAAGCTTTCTTT CASSFGSNTEAFF
NA NA TRBJ1-1 TRBV7-6 TGTGCCAGCAGCTATAGCGCACAGGGTGGCACTGAAGCTTTCTTT CASSYSAQGGTEAFF
NA NA TRBJ1-2 TRBV7-2 TGTGCCAGCAGCTTATGGGGGAACAGGGATGGCTACACCTTC CASSLWGNRDGYTF
NA NA TRBJ1-2 TRBV9 TGTGCCAGCAGCGCGGGGGGCTATGGCTACACCTTC CASSAGGYGYTF
NA TRBD1 TRBJ1-2 TRBV28 TGTGCCAGCAGTGTCGGGACAGGGTCCTATGGCTACACCTTC CASSVGTGSYGYTF
NA TRBD1 TRBJ2-7 TRBV6-1 TGTGCCAGCAGTGACCTAGGGACAGGGGGCCCGAATCCCTACGAGCAGTACTTC CASSDLGTGGPNPYEQYF
NA NA TRBJ2-1 TRBV29-1 TGCGCGACTAGAGGCAATGAGCAGTTCTTC CATRGNEQFF
once TRBD1 TRBJ1-4 TRBV25-1 TGTGCCAGCAGTGGCCGGGACAGGGTTAATGAAAAACTGTTTTTT CASSGRDRVNEKLFF
NA NA TRBJ2-3 TRBV6-2/TRBV6-3 TGTGCCAGCAGTCTGAGACAACCGGCGGGGAATACGCAGTATTTT CASSLRQPAGNTQYF
NA NA TRBJ1-5 TRBV5-1 TGCGCCAGCACCCCGGGGGGGGTGGGTACCTATAGCAATCAGCCCCAGCATTTT CASTPGGVGTYSNQPQHF
once TRBD1 TRBJ2-6 TRBV27 TGTGCCAGCAGTGTTGACAGGGGCTCGGCTGGGGCCAACGTCCTGACTTTC CASSVDRGSAGANVLTF
NA TRBD1 TRBJ1-1 TRBV19 TGTGCCAGTAGTTTCAAAGCGACAGGGACGAACACTGAAGCTTTCTTT CASSFKATGTNTEAFF
NA TRBD2 TRBJ2-2 TRBV5-1 TGCGCCAGCAGCCTGGCTCTAGCGGGGTCCGGGGAGCTGTTTTTT CASSLALAGSGELFF
NA NA TRBJ1-5 TRBV28 TGTGCCAGCAGTTATAGGGGGCAGCCCCAGCATTTT CASSYRGQPQHF
NA NA TRBJ1-1 TRBV19 TGTGCCAGTAAAATCGGTCGGGAAAGGAACACTGAAGCTTTCTTT CASKIGRERNTEAFF
NA NA TRBJ2-7 TRBV11-2 TGTGCCAGCAGCATACAGACAGCCTACGAGCAGTACTTC CASSIQTAYEQYF
NA NA TRBJ1-2 TRBV5-4 TGTGCCAGCACCCCCCGGGGGGGGATCTATGGCTACACCTTC CASTPRGGIYGYTF
few TRBD1 TRBJ1-2 TRBV9 TGTGCCAGCAGCGCGTCCCGGGACAGGGGATGGGACTATGGCTACACCTTC CASSASRDRGWDYGYTF
NA TRBD2 TRBJ2-5 TRBV6-2/TRBV6-3 TGTGCCAGCAGTTACCTGGGACTAGCGGGACGAGAATCTGAGCAGACCCAGTACTTC CASSYLGLAGRESEQTQYF
NA NA TRBJ1-1 TRBV20-1 TGCAGCCCGAGCAGGGAAGCTTTCTTT CSPSREAFF
NA NA TRBJ2-1 TRBV2 TGTGCCAGCAGTGACCTGACACACTACAATGAGCAGTTCTTC CASSDLTHYNEQFF
NA TRBD1 TRBJ1-1 TRBV19 TGTGCCAGTACATATGGGGACAGACTTATGAACACTGAAGCTTTCTTT CASTYGDRLMNTEAFF
NA TRBD2 TRBJ2-3 TRBV3-1/TRBV3-2 TGTGCCAGCAGCCAAGAGAGCGGGGGGGCGGGCACAGATACGCAGTATTTT CASSQESGGAGTDTQYF
NA NA TRBJ1-1 TRBV28 TGTGCCACCGTCCTTCCCTACACTGAAGCTTTCTTT CATVLPYTEAFF
NA TRBD1 TRBJ1-6 TRBV19 TGTGCCAGTAAGGGGGACAGGGTAGACTCACCCCTCCACTTT CASKGDRVDSPLHF
NA NA TRBJ2-4 TRBV4-1 TGCGCCAGCAGCCCTTCCGGGACAACCTTAGCCAAAAACATTCAGTACTTC CASSPSGTTLAKNIQYF
once NA TRBJ1-3 TRBV27 TGTGCCAGCAAGAGGGCCGCTGGAAACACCATATATTTT CASKRAAGNTIYF